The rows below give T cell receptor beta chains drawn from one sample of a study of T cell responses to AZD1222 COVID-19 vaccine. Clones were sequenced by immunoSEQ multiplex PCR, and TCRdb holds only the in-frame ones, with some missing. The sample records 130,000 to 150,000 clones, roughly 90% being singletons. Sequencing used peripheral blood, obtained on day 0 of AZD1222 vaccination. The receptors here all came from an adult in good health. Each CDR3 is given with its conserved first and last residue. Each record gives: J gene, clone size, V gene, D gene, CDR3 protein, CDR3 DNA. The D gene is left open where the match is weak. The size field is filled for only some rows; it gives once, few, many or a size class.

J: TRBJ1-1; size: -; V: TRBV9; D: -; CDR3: CASSPYTVNTEAFF; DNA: TGTGCCAGCAGCCCATATACAGTGAACACTGAAGCTTTCTTT
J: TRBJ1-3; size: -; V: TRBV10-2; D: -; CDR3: CASSRVSGNTIYF; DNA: TGCGCCAGCAGCAGGGTCTCTGGAAACACCATATATTTT
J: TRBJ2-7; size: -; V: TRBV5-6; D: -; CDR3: CASSLVGRGENEQYF; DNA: TGTGCCAGCAGCTTGGTCGGGAGAGGTGAGAACGAGCAGTACTTC
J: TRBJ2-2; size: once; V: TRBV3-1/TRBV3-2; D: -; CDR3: CASSPEVPGELFF; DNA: TGTGCCAGCAGCCCAGAGGTCCCCGGGGAGCTGTTTTTT
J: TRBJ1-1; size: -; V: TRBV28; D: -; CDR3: CASSRGGLMNTEAFF; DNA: TGTGCCAGCAGCCGGGGGGGGTTAATGAACACTGAAGCTTTCTTT
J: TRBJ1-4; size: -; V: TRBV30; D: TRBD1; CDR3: CAWSEGQRNNEKLFF; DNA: TGTGCCTGGAGTGAGGGACAGAGGAATAATGAAAAACTGTTTTTT
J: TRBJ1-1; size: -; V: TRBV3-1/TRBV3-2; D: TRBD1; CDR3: CASSQATGEAFF; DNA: TGTGCCAGCAGCCAAGCGACAGGGGAAGCTTTCTTT
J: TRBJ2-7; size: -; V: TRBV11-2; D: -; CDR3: CASSSLQWPPYEQYF; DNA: TGTGCCAGCAGCTCCCTACAGTGGCCACCCTACGAGCAGTACTTC
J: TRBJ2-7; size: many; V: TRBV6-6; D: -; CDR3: CASSVDGYEQYF; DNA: TGTGCCAGCAGCGTCGACGGATACGAGCAGTACTTC
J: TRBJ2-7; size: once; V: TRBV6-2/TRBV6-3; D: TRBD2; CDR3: CASSVQGLVVHEQYF; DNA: TGTGCCAGCAGTGTTCAGGGACTAGTCGTCCACGAGCAGTACTTC
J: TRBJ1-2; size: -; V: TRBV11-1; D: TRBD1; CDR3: CASSRGQGYGYTF; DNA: TGTGCCAGCAGCCGGGGACAGGGGTATGGCTACACCTTC
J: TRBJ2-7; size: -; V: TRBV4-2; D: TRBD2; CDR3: CASSHGGDYEQYF; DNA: TGTGCCAGCAGCCATGGGGGGGACTACGAGCAGTACTTC
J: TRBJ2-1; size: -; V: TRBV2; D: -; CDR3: CASSVGARGDNEQFF; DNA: TGTGCCAGCAGTGTAGGGGCAAGAGGAGACAATGAGCAGTTCTTC
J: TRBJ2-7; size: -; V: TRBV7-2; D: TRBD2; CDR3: CASSLPAGEYEQYF; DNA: TGTGCCAGCAGCTTACCAGCGGGAGAATACGAGCAGTACTTC